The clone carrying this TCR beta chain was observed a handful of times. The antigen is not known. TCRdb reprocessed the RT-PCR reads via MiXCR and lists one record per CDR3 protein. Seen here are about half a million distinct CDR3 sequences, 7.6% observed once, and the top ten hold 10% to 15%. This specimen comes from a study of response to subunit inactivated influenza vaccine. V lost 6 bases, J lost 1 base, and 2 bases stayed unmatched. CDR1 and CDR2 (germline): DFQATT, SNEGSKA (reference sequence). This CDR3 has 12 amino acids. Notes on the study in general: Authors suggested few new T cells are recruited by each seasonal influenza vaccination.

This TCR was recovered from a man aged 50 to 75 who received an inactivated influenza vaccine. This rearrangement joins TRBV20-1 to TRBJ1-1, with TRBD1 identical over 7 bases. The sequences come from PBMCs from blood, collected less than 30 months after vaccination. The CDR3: CSAGTANTEAFF. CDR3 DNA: TGCAGTGCAGGGACAGCGAACACTGAAGCTTTCTTT.